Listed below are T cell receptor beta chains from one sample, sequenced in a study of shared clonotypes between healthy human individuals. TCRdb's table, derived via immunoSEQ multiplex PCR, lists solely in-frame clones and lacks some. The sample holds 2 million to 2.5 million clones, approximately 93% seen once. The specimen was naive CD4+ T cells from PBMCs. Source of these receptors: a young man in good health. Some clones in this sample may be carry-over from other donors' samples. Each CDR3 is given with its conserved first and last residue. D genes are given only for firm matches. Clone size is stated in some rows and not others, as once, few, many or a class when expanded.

CDR3: CASSQGAQGVWYF
DNA: TGTGCCAGCAGCCAAGGAGCTCAGGGTGTATGGTACTTC
D: .
size: .
V: TRBV4-2
J: TRBJ2-7

CDR3: CASSNRGLYTGELFF
DNA: TGTGCCAGCAGCAACAGGGGGCTTTACACCGGGGAGCTGTTTTTT
D: TRBD1
size: .
V: TRBV28
J: TRBJ2-2

CDR3: CASSQGGTGRYRDEQFF
DNA: TGCGCCAGCAGCCAGGGCGGGACTGGAAGATATAGAGATGAGCAGTTCTTC
D: .
size: once
V: TRBV5-1
J: TRBJ2-1

CDR3: CASSLAGATNEKLFF
DNA: TGTGCCAGCAGTTTGGCCGGAGCAACTAATGAAAAACTGTTTTTT
D: .
size: .
V: TRBV28
J: TRBJ1-4

CDR3: CASSIFTVSTDTQYF
DNA: TGTGCCAGTAGTATTTTCACAGTCAGCACAGATACGCAGTATTTT
D: .
size: .
V: TRBV19
J: TRBJ2-3

CDR3: CASTPSGSYEQYF
DNA: TGTGCCAGCACACCTAGCGGGAGCTACGAGCAGTACTTC
D: TRBD2
size: .
V: TRBV19
J: TRBJ2-7

CDR3: CAISESKQRYGYTF
DNA: TGTGCCATCAGTGAGTCTAAACAGCGCTATGGCTACACCTTC
D: .
size: .
V: TRBV10-3
J: TRBJ1-2

CDR3: CASSLISGQLGSYNEQFF
DNA: TGCGCCAGCAGCTTGATAAGCGGTCAACTTGGTTCCTACAATGAGCAGTTCTTC
D: .
size: .
V: TRBV5-1
J: TRBJ2-1

CDR3: CASSLGTARNTIYF
DNA: TGTGCCAGTAGTCTCGGGACAGCCAGAAACACCATATATTTT
D: TRBD1
size: .
V: TRBV19
J: TRBJ1-3

CDR3: CASSAGTSGGNEQFF
DNA: TGCGCCAGCAGCGCCGGGACTAGCGGGGGCAATGAGCAGTTCTTC
D: TRBD2
size: .
V: TRBV5-1
J: TRBJ2-1

CDR3: CASSQVGGTGAYEQYF
DNA: TGTGCCAGCAGCCAAGTTGGGGGGACAGGGGCCTACGAGCAGTACTTC
D: TRBD1
size: .
V: TRBV4-2
J: TRBJ2-7

CDR3: CASSLAPGQGHEAFF
DNA: TGCGCCAGCAGCTTGGCCCCAGGGCAAGGGCATGAAGCTTTCTTT
D: .
size: once
V: TRBV5-1
J: TRBJ1-1

CDR3: CASSTPGPPNEQYF
DNA: TGTGCCAGCAGTACTCCCGGACCGCCCAACGAGCAGTACTTC
D: .
size: .
V: TRBV28
J: TRBJ2-7

CDR3: CASSLTRGSLDEQYF
DNA: TGTGCCAGCAGCTTAACCCGCGGGTCCCTTGATGAGCAGTACTTC
D: .
size: .
V: TRBV11-1
J: TRBJ2-5

CDR3: CSVDVVGYNEQYF
DNA: TGCAGCGTTGACGTTGTAGGGTACAACGAGCAGTACTTC
D: .
size: .
V: TRBV29-1
J: TRBJ2-7

CDR3: CASSSSSGRFYEQYF
DNA: TGTGCCAGCAGTTCCTCGAGCGGGAGGTTTTACGAGCAGTACTTC
D: TRBD2
size: .
V: TRBV27
J: TRBJ2-7

CDR3: CASSLEPYYNEQFF
DNA: TGTGCCAGCAGCTTAGAGCCCTATTACAATGAGCAGTTCTTC
D: .
size: .
V: TRBV7-9
J: TRBJ2-1

CDR3: CASSRISAAPSEQYF
DNA: TGTGCCAGCAGTCGAATCTCCGCCGCACCCTCCGAGCAGTACTTC
D: .
size: .
V: TRBV27
J: TRBJ2-7

CDR3: CASSHSGRSLPGELFF
DNA: TGTGCCAGCAGCCATAGCGGGAGAAGTCTTCCCGGGGAGCTGTTTTTT
D: TRBD2
size: once
V: TRBV7-3
J: TRBJ2-2

CDR3: CASSLRQGESDTQYF
DNA: TGTGCCAGCAGTTTAAGGCAGGGGGAATCAGATACGCAGTATTTT
D: TRBD1
size: .
V: TRBV28
J: TRBJ2-3

CDR3: CASGESGTQYF
DNA: TGTGCCAGCGGGGAGAGCGGGACCCAGTACTTC
D: .
size: .
V: TRBV9
J: TRBJ2-5

CDR3: CAMNPGRVTGELFF
DNA: TGCGCCATGAATCCCGGGAGGGTCACCGGGGAGCTGTTTTTT
D: TRBD2
size: once
V: TRBV29-1
J: TRBJ2-2

CDR3: CASSLLSGSWSYNEQFF
DNA: TGTGCCAGCAGTTTATTAAGCGGGAGTTGGTCCTACAATGAGCAGTTCTTC
D: TRBD2
size: .
V: TRBV28
J: TRBJ2-1

CDR3: CASRPATVVSYEQYF
DNA: TGTGCCAGCAGACCCGCAACAGTAGTCTCCTACGAGCAGTACTTC
D: .
size: .
V: TRBV28
J: TRBJ2-7

CDR3: CASGTGQGGYQPQHF
DNA: TGTGCCAGCGGAACGGGGCAGGGTGGCTATCAGCCCCAGCATTTT
D: .
size: .
V: TRBV2
J: TRBJ1-5

CDR3: CASSVGWGYNEQFF
DNA: TGTGCCAGCAGCGTAGGCTGGGGCTACAATGAGCAGTTCTTC
D: .
size: .
V: TRBV9
J: TRBJ2-1

CDR3: CASSFSLADLYNEQFF
DNA: TGTGCCAGCAGCTTCAGTCTAGCGGACCTCTACAATGAGCAGTTCTTC
D: TRBD2
size: .
V: TRBV7-9
J: TRBJ2-1

CDR3: CASSLTSGNSNEQFF
DNA: TGTGCCAGCAGCTTGACTAGCGGGAACTCGAATGAGCAGTTCTTC
D: TRBD2
size: .
V: TRBV7-3
J: TRBJ2-1

CDR3: CASSSPGGMYEQFF
DNA: TGTGCCAGCAGCTCCCCGGGGGGGATGTATGAGCAGTTCTTC
D: TRBD2
size: .
V: TRBV5-4
J: TRBJ2-1

CDR3: CASRVEGHQPQHF
DNA: TGTGCCAGCAGAGTCGAGGGGCACCAGCCCCAGCATTTT
D: .
size: .
V: TRBV2
J: TRBJ1-5

CDR3: CASSSMGGLQETQYF
DNA: TGTGCCAGCAGTTCCATGGGGGGGTTACAAGAGACCCAGTACTTC
D: TRBD2
size: once
V: TRBV28
J: TRBJ2-5

CDR3: CAWSVSYREVGAFF
DNA: TGTGCCTGGAGTGTCAGTTACAGGGAAGTGGGAGCTTTCTTT
D: .
size: .
V: TRBV30
J: TRBJ1-1

CDR3: CASSQVTSGSAYNEQFF
DNA: TGCGCCAGCAGCCAGGTGACTAGCGGGAGTGCCTACAATGAGCAGTTCTTC
D: TRBD2
size: .
V: TRBV4-1
J: TRBJ2-1

CDR3: CAWSVGLAGGLGELFF
DNA: TGTGCCTGGAGTGTAGGACTAGCGGGAGGGCTTGGGGAGCTGTTTTTT
D: TRBD2
size: .
V: TRBV30
J: TRBJ2-2

CDR3: CASSPHPPGGTDTQYF
DNA: TGTGCCAGCAGCCCTCACCCCCCCGGCGGCACAGATACGCAGTATTTT
D: .
size: .
V: TRBV9
J: TRBJ2-3

CDR3: CASSLGTNSYEQYF
DNA: TGTGCCAGCAGTTTAGGGACAAACTCCTACGAGCAGTACTTC
D: .
size: .
V: TRBV28
J: TRBJ2-7

CDR3: CASSSQDPTIQETQYF
DNA: TGTGCCAGCAGCTCACAAGACCCCACAATCCAAGAGACCCAGTACTTC
D: .
size: .
V: TRBV5-4
J: TRBJ2-5

CDR3: CASSRVRGRGNGYTF
DNA: TGTGCCAGCAGCCGCGTGAGGGGTAGGGGTAATGGCTACACCTTC
D: .
size: .
V: TRBV5-6
J: TRBJ1-2

CDR3: CASSARGQGTYGYTF
DNA: TGTGCCAGCAGCGCCCGGGGGCAGGGTACCTATGGCTACACCTTC
D: .
size: .
V: TRBV9
J: TRBJ1-2

CDR3: CSATDSLEAFF
DNA: TGCAGCGCAACGGACAGCCTTGAAGCTTTCTTT
D: .
size: few
V: TRBV29-1
J: TRBJ1-1

CDR3: CASSSPGTVVDTQYF
DNA: TGTGCCAGCAGTTCACCCGGGACGGTGGTAGATACGCAGTATTTT
D: .
size: .
V: TRBV27
J: TRBJ2-3

CDR3: CASSPGTPYNEQFF
DNA: TGTGCCAGCTCTCCCGGGACTCCATACAATGAGCAGTTCTTC
D: .
size: .
V: TRBV18
J: TRBJ2-1

CDR3: CALGEGVSYGYTF
DNA: TGTGCCCTCGGGGAGGGCGTAAGCTATGGCTACACCTTC
D: .
size: .
V: TRBV28
J: TRBJ1-2

CDR3: CASSLTGQTGELFF
DNA: TGCGCCAGCAGCTTGACAGGGCAGACCGGGGAGCTGTTTTTT
D: .
size: .
V: TRBV5-1
J: TRBJ2-2

CDR3: CASSKTGEETQYF
DNA: TGTGCCAGCAGCAAAACAGGGGAGGAGACCCAGTACTTC
D: TRBD1
size: .
V: TRBV5-6
J: TRBJ2-5

CDR3: CASGSDRETQYF
DNA: TGTGCTAGTGGTTCCGATCGAGAGACCCAGTACTTC
D: .
size: .
V: TRBV12-5
J: TRBJ2-5

CDR3: CASSFGDRDPTEAFF
DNA: TGCGCCAGCAGCTTCGGGGACAGGGACCCCACTGAAGCTTTCTTT
D: TRBD1
size: .
V: TRBV5-1
J: TRBJ1-1

CDR3: CASSPRTPGDGNTIYF
DNA: TGTGCCAGCAGTCCCCGGACACCTGGGGACGGAAACACCATATATTTT
D: .
size: .
V: TRBV27
J: TRBJ1-3

CDR3: CASSLALAGYYEQYF
DNA: TGTGCCAGCAGCTTAGCGCTGGCGGGATACTACGAGCAGTACTTC
D: .
size: .
V: TRBV7-9
J: TRBJ2-7

CDR3: CASSPHPGLAGDETQYF
DNA: TGTGCCAGCAGCCCCCACCCGGGACTAGCGGGAGACGAGACCCAGTACTTC
D: TRBD2
size: .
V: TRBV9
J: TRBJ2-5

CDR3: CASSVGLVTSVRNEQFF
DNA: TGTGCCAGCAGCGTAGGTTTGGTGACTAGCGTAAGAAATGAGCAGTTCTTC
D: TRBD2
size: .
V: TRBV9
J: TRBJ2-1

CDR3: CASSHPQTGGPGSRQPQHF
DNA: TGCGCCAGCAGCCATCCCCAGACAGGGGGTCCTGGCTCGCGTCAGCCCCAGCATTTT
D: TRBD1
size: .
V: TRBV4-1
J: TRBJ1-5

CDR3: CASSLAGGLSYNEQFF
DNA: TGCGCCAGCAGCTTGGCCGGCGGACTGAGCTACAATGAGCAGTTCTTC
D: .
size: .
V: TRBV5-1
J: TRBJ2-1

CDR3: CASSFGVLTEAFF
DNA: TGTGCCAGCAGCTTTGGGGTCCTCACTGAAGCTTTCTTT
D: .
size: .
V: TRBV5-5
J: TRBJ1-1

CDR3: CASTTGTDTQYF
DNA: TGTGCCAGCACCACAGGAACAGATACGCAGTATTTT
D: .
size: .
V: TRBV7-2
J: TRBJ2-3

CDR3: CASSLARAAGGTDTQYF
DNA: TGTGCCAGCAGCTTAGCTAGGGCTGCGGGAGGCACAGATACGCAGTATTTT
D: TRBD2
size: .
V: TRBV7-6
J: TRBJ2-3

CDR3: CASSVAAGSPYEQYF
DNA: TGTGCCAGCAGCGTAGCGGCGGGCAGTCCCTACGAGCAGTACTTC
D: .
size: .
V: TRBV9
J: TRBJ2-7

CDR3: CASSAGTGLNTEAFF
DNA: TGTGCCAGCAGTGCCGGGACGGGCTTGAACACTGAAGCTTTCTTT
D: .
size: .
V: TRBV6-1
J: TRBJ1-1

CDR3: CASSERTTYLGYNEQFF
DNA: TGTGCCAGCTCAGAGAGAACTACCTATCTAGGTTACAATGAGCAGTTCTTC
D: .
size: once
V: TRBV7-9
J: TRBJ2-1